The clone carrying this TCR beta chain was observed once. The data were taken from a study of blood T cell repertoires in COVID-19. Study-level background: The United States, Italy and Spain supplied acute and convalescent COVID-19 samples. Sources were T cells, B-cell-depleted T cells, or PBMCs; the material itself was cDNA or gDNA.

CDR1 is SNHLY and CDR2 is FYNNEI in the germline V gene. Deletions cut 5 bases from V and 0 bases from J, with 21 bases between. The CDR3 extends over 18 amino acids. Original data processing: Quantification of nucleated cells was approximated via reference gene primer amplification. TCRdb's table, derived via immunoSEQ multiplex PCR, lists solely in-frame clones and lacks some. V, J and clone size reflect that table, while D and trimming were determined from the DNA. The sample carries 240,000 or so clones, approximately 80% recorded once. Sequencing used peripheral blood. The V gene is TRBV2, the J gene TRBJ2-3; maybe TRBD1 (6 bases). This receptor was taken from a woman older than 75 with acute or convalescent COVID-19. CDR3 sequence: CASSPLWGQGLSTDTQYF. The CDR3 DNA sequence: TGTGCCAGCAGTCCCCTCTGGGGGCAGGGCCTAAGCACAGATACGCAGTATTTT. Based on the CDR3 plus reference TRBV2 and TRBJ2-3, the full variable domain is EPEVTQTPSHQVTQMGQEVILRCVPISNHLYFYWYRQILGQKVEFLVSFYNNEISEKSEIFDDQFSVERPDGSNFTLKIRSTKLEDSAMYFCASSPLWGQGLSTDTQYFGPGTRLTVL.